This T cell receptor beta chain came from a study of glioma-infiltrating T cells after dendritic cell vaccination listed by TCRdb under 2016. For context, the study as a whole: Of the roughly 15 glioblastoma patients in the cohort, all drawn from Phase I and II dendritic cell vaccination trials, 9 were newly diagnosed and 6 had recurrent disease. Between about 2002 and 2013, the patients were given dendritic cell vaccination pulsed with autologous tumor lysate. To make the vaccine, monocyte-derived dendritic cells were cultured for approximately 7 days with IL-4 and GM-CSF and then pulsed overnight with autologous tumor lysate. Patients received three intradermal dendritic cell vaccine injections at biweekly intervals in the arm below the axilla. Tumor-infiltrating lymphocyte content was quantified and tumor and blood repertoires were compared in dendritic cell-vaccinated glioblastoma patients by deep sequencing of TCR beta CDR3 regions. Survival after dendritic cell vaccination was correlated with TCR sequencing metrics, including TIL content and tumor-blood repertoire overlap.

The immunoSEQ assay amplified TCRB CDR3 regions from 1.5 to 2.5 micrograms of genomic DNA, or from all available DNA when less than that amount was available. The multiplex PCR relied on 60 forward primers for TCR V beta segments and 13 reverse primers for J beta segments. To estimate reads per starting template, synthetic control templates were spiked into each sample at limiting dilution. The Illumina HiSeq System generated 87 bp sequencing reads. In the source study's methods: PCR and sequencing errors were removed by merging closely related sequences with a nearest neighbor algorithm. TCR overlap was defined as the percentage of unique tumor TCR beta sequences that were also present in the same patient's peripheral blood. Not all clones reach the TCRdb copy of this immuneACCESS table, which keeps in-frame sequences only. Checked studies attribute under half of the gap to unresolved V genes and leave the rest unexplained. D and trimming were read from the DNA, whereas the V and J calls and clone size are those reported in that table. In this sample the table shows approximately 62,000 clones, approximately 86% of which occur a single time. The ten largest clonotypes hold 9.5% to 13% of the sample.

General study outcomes and caveats: The TCR overlap response model with three groups was called speculative and said to need prospective validation. After dendritic cell vaccination, a higher estimated pretreatment TIL content predicted longer time to progression and longer overall survival. No direct relationship between TCR clonality and survival was found, suggesting that a diverse polyclonal response may matter. The cohort was small and heterogeneous, only a few patients had full blood and tumor sets, and even fewer had initial-recurrent tumor pairs.

Sample time point, as interpreted from the label and publication: after dendritic cell vaccination, including at tumor progression/relapse. Selection of patients required sufficient residual fresh-frozen tumor tissue and over two years of available survival data. Although molecular status otherwise differed among the glioblastoma patients, no patient had an isocitrate dehydrogenase mutation. PBMC were collected before vaccination, two weeks after the third vaccination, and at tumor progression if progression occurred. The Qiagen DNeasy Blood extraction Kit was used for extraction of genomic DNA. In the case of this clone: Its binding antigen is unknown. Nothing much larger sits one base from this clone, and base qualities are not available.

Specimen: blood, collected after dendritic cell vaccination. This receptor was taken from a human donor with glioblastoma.

The nucleotides are TGTGCCAGCAGGAATCGTGAGAAGAGCAATGAGCAGTTCTTC. This codes for CASRNREKSNEQFF. Recombination joined TRBV11-3 with TRBJ2-1; there is no confident call for the D gene. CDR1 and CDR2 (SGHNT, YENEEA) derive from the germline V gene. Including the terminal cysteine and phenylalanine, the CDR3 comprises 14 residues. The sequence is cut down to CDR3 DNA, 42 bases in frame from base 1. V and J are truncated by 6 bases and 6 bases respectively, leaving an intervening sequence of 15 bases.